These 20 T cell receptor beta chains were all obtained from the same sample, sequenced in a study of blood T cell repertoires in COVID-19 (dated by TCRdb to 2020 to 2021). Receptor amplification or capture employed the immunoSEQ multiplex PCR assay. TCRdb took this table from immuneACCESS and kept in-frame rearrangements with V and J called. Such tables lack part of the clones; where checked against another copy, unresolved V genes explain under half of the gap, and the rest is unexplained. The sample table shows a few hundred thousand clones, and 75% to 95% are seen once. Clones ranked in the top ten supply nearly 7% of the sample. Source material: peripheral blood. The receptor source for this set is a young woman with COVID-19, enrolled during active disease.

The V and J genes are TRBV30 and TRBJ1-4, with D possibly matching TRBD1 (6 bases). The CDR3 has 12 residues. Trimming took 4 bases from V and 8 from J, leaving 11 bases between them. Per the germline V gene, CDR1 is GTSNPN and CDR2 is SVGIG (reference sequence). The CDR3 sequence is CAWTRGDEKLFF. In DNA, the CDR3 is TGTGCCTGGACCAGGGGAGACGAAAAACTGTTTTTT.

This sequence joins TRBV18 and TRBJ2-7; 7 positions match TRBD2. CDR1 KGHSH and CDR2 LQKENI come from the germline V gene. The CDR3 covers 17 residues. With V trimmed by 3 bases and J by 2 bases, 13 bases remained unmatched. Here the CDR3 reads CASSPRGLAEFPYEQYF. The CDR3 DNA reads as TGTGCCAGCTCACCCCGCGGTCTAGCGGAGTTTCCCTACGAGCAGTACTTC.

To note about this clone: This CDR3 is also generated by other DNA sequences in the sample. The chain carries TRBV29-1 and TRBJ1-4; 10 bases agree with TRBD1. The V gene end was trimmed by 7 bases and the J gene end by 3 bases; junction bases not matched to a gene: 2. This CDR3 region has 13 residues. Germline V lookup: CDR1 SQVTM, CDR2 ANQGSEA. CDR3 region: CSAGTGANEKLFF. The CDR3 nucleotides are TGCAGCGCGGGGACAGGGGCTAATGAAAAACTGTTTTTT.

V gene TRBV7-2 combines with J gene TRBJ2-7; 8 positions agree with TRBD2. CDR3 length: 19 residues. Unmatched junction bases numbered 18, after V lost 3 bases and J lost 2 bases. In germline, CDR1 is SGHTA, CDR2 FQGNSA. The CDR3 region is CASSFKASGPLYLAYEQYF. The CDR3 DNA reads TGTGCCAGCAGCTTTAAGGCTAGCGGGCCCCTCTACCTTGCCTACGAGCAGTACTTC. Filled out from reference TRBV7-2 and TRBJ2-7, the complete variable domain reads GAGVSQSPSNKVTEKGKDVELRCDPISGHTALYWYRQSLGQGLEFLIYFQGNSAPDKSGLPSDRFSAERTGGSVSTLTIQRTQQEDSAVYLCASSFKASGPLYLAYEQYFGPGTRLTVT.

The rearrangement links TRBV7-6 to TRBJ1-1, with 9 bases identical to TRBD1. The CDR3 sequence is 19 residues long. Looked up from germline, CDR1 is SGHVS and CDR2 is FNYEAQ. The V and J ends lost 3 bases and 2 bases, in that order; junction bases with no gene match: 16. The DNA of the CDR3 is TGTGCCAGCAGCTTCTATTCGGACACAGGGGGCCTCACCAACACTGAAGCTTTCTTT. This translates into CASSFYSDTGGLTNTEAFF. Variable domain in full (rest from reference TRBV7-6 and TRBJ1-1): GAGVSQSPRYKVTKRGQDVALRCDPISGHVSLYWYRQALGQGPEFLTYFNYEAQQDKSGLPNDRFSAERPEGSISTLTIQRTEQRDSAMYRCASSFYSDTGGLTNTEAFFGQGTRLTVV.

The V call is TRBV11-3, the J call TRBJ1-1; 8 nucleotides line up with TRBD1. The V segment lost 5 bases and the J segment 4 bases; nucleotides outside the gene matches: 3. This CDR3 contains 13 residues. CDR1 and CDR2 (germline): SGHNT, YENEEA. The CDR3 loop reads CASSNRGTTEAFF. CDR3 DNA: TGTGCCAGCAGCAACAGGGGGACCACTGAAGCTTTCTTT.

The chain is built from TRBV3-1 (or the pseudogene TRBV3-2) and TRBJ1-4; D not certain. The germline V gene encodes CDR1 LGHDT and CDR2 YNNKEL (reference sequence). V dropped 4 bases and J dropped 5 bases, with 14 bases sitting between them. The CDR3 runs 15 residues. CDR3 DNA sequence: TGTGCCAGCAGCCCCCGCCGACACGTCAATGAAAAACTGTTTTTT. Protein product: CASSPRRHVNEKLFF.

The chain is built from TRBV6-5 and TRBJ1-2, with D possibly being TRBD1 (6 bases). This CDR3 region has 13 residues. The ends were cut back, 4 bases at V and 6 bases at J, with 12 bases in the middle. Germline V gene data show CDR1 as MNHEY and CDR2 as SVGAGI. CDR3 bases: TGTGCCAGCAGTTCACAGGGTGGGAATGGCTACACCTTC. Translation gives CASSSQGGNGYTF.

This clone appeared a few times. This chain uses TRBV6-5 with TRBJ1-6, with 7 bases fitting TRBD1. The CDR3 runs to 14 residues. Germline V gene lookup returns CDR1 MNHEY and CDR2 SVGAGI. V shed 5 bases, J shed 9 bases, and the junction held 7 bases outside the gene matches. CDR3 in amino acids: CASSLQGLISPLHF. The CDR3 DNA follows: TGTGCCAGCAGTCTACAGGGGTTGATTTCACCCCTCCACTTT.

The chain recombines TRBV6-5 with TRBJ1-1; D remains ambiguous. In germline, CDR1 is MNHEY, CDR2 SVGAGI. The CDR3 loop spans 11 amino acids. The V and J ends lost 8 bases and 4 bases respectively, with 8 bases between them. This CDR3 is CASDRGTEAFF. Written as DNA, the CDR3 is TGTGCCAGCGATCGGGGCACTGAAGCTTTCTTT.

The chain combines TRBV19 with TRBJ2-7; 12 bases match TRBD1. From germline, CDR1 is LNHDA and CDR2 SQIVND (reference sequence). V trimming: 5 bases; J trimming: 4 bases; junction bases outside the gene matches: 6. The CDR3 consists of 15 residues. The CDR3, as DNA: TGTGCCAGTAGTCCCGGGACAGGGGGCGGGTACGAGCAGTACTTC. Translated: CASSPGTGGGYEQYF.

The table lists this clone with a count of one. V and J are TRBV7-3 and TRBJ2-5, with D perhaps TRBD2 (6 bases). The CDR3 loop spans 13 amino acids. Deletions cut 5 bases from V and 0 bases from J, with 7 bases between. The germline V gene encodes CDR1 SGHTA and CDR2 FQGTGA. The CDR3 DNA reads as TGTGCCAGCAGCCGCGGGGACCAAGAGACCCAGTACTTC. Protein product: CASSRGDQETQYF.

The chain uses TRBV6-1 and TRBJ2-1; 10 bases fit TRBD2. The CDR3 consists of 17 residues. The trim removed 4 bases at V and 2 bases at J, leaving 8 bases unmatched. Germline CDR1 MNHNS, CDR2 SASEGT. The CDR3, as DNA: TGTGCCAGCAGTGTTATAGCGGGAGGATCCCCCTACAATGAGCAGTTCTTC. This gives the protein CASSVIAGGSPYNEQFF.

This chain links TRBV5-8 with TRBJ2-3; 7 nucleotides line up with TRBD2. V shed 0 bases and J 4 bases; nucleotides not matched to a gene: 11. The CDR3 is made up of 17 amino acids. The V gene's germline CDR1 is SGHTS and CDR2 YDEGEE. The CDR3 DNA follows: TGTGCCAGCAGCTTGGCATTGAGACTAGCCGGATCAGATACGCAGTATTTT. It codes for CASSLALRLAGSDTQYF. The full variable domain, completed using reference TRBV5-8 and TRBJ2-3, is EAGVTQSPTHLIKTRGQQATLRCSPISGHTSVYWYQQALGLGLQFLLWYDEGEERNRGNFPPRFSGRQFPNYSSELNVNALELEDSALYLCASSLALRLAGSDTQYFGPGTRLTVL.

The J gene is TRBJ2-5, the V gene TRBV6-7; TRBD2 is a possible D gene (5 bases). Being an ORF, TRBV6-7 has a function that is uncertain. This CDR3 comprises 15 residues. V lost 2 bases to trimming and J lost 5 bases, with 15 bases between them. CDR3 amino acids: CASSYPLRVGETQYF. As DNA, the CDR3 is TGTGCCAGCAGTTACCCCTTGAGGGTAGGGGAGACCCAGTACTTC.

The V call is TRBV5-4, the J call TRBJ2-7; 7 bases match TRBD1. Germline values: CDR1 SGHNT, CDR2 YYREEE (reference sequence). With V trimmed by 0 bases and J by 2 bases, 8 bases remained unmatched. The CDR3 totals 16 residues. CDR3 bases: TGTGCCAGCAGCTTGGGACTGACAGGGCGCCCCTACGAGCAGTACTTC. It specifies CASSLGLTGRPYEQYF. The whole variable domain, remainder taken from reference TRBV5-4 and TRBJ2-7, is ETGVTQSPTHLIKTRGQQVTLRCSSQSGHNTVSWYQQALGQGPQFIFQYYREEENGRGNFPPRFSGLQFPNYSSELNVNALELDDSALYLCASSLGLTGRPYEQYFGPGTRLTVT.

CDR3: CASSVVVGGNPDTQYF. As DNA, the CDR3 is TGTGCCAGCAGCGTAGTGGTGGGAGGCAACCCAGATACGCAGTATTTT. The chain is built from TRBV9 and TRBJ2-3; weak D call: TRBD2 (6 bases). The length of the CDR3 is 16 residues. The germline V and J ends were trimmed by 0 bases and 4 bases, with 15 bases remaining between them. Germline CDR1 SGDLS, CDR2 YYNGEE.

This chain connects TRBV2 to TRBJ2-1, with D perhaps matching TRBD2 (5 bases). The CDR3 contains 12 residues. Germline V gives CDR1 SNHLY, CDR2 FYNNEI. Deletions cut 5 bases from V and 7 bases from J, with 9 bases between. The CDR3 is CASSPRENEQFF. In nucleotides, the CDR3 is TGTGCCAGCAGTCCGAGGGAGAATGAGCAGTTCTTC.

CDR3: CASRGLPGGNTIYF. CDR3 DNA: TGTGCCAGCCGGGGCCTCCCTGGAGGGAACACCATATATTTT. The V call is TRBV28, the J call TRBJ1-3, with D maybe TRBD1 (5 bases). Trimming took 8 bases from V and 7 from J, leaving 18 bases between them. The germline CDR1 and CDR2 sequences are MDHEN and SYDVKM. This CDR3 comprises 14 residues.

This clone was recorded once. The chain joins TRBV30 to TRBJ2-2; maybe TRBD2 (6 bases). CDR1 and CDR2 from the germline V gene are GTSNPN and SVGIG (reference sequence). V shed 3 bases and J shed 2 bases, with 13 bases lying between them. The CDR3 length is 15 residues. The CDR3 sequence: CAWRFPGLNTGELFF. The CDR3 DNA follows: TGTGCCTGGAGATTTCCGGGACTCAACACCGGGGAGCTGTTTTTT.